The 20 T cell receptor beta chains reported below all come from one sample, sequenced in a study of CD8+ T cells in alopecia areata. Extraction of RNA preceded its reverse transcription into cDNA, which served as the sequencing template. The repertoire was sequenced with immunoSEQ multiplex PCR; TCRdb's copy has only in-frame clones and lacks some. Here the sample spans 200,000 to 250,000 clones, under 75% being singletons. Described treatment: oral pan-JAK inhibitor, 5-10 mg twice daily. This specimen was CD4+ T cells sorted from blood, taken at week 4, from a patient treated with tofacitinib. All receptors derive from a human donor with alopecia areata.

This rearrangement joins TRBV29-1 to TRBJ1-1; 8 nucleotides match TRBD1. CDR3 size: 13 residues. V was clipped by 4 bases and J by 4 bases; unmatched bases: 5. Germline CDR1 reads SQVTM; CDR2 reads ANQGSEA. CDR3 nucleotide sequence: TGCAGCGTTGCGAGACAGGGGATCACTGAAGCTTTCTTT. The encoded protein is CSVARQGITEAFF.

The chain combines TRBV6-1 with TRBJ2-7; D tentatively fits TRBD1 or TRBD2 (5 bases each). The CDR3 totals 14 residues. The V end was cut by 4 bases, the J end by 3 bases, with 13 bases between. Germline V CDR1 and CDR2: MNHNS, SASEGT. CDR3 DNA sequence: TGTGCCAGCAGTGTTGGGGACGGAGACTACGAGCAGTACTTC. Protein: CASSVGDGDYEQYF.

The DNA for the CDR3 is TGTGCCAGCAGCGTACGAGGACCCCCCACTGAAGCTTTCTTT. Translating it yields CASSVRGPPTEAFF. This chain uses TRBV9 with TRBJ1-1; D is unclear. Trimming shortened V by 1 base and J by 4 bases, and 11 bases separated the two germline ends. The CDR3 totals 14 residues. The germline V gene encodes CDR1 SGDLS and CDR2 YYNGEE.

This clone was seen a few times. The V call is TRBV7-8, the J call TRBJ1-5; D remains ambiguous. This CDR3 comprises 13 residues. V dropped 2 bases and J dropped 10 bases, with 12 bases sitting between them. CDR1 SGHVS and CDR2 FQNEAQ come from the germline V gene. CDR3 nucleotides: TGTGCCAGCAGCTTATCGAGGTCGAATCCCCAGCATTTT. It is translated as CASSLSRSNPQHF.

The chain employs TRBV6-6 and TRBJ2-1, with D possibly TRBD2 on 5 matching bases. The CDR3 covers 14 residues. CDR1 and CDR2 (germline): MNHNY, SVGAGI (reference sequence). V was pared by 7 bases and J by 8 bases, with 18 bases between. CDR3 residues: CASKPPGVGHEQFF. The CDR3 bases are TGTGCCAGCAAGCCGCCCGGGGTTGGTCATGAGCAGTTCTTC.

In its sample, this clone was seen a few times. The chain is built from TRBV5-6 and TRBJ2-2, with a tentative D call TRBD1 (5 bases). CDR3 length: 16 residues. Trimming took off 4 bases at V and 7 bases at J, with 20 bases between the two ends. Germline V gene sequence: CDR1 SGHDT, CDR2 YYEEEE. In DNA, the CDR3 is TGTGCCAGCAGCCGTCCGAGGACACAAAGCATCGGGGAGCTGTTTTTT. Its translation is CASSRPRTQSIGELFF.

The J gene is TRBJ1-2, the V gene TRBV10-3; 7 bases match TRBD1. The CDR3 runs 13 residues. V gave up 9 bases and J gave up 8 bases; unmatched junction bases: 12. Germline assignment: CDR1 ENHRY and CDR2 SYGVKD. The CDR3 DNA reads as TGTGCCATAGGACAGGAGATCTCTATGGGCTACACCTTC. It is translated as CAIGQEISMGYTF.

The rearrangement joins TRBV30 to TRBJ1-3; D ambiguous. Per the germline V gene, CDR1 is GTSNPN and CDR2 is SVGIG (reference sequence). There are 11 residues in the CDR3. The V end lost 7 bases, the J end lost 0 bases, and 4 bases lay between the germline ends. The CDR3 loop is CASSSGNTIYF. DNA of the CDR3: TGTGCCTCAAGCTCTGGAAACACCATATATTTT. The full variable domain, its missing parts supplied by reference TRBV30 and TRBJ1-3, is SQTIHQWPATLVQPVGSPLSLECTVEGTSNPNLYWYRQAAGRGLQLLFYSVGIGQISSEVPQNLSASRPQDRQFILSSKKLLLSDSGFYLCASSSGNTIYFGEGSWLTVV.

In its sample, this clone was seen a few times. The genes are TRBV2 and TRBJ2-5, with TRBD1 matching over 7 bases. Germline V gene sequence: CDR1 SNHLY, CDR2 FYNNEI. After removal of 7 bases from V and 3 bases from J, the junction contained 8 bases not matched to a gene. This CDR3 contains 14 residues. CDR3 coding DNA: TGTGCCAGCACCAAAGGGACAGTTAAAGAGACCCAGTACTTC. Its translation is CASTKGTVKETQYF. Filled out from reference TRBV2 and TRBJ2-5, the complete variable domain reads EPEVTQTPSHQVTQMGQEVILRCVPISNHLYFYWYRQILGQKVEFLVSFYNNEISEKSEIFDDQFSVERPDGSNFTLKIRSTKLEDSAMYFCASTKGTVKETQYFGPGTRLLVL.

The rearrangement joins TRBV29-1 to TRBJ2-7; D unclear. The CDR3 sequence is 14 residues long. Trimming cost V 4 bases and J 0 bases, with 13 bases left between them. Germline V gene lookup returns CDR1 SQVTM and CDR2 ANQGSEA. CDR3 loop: CSVGVLPSSYEQYF. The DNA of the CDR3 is TGCAGCGTTGGGGTCCTTCCTAGCTCCTACGAGCAGTACTTC.

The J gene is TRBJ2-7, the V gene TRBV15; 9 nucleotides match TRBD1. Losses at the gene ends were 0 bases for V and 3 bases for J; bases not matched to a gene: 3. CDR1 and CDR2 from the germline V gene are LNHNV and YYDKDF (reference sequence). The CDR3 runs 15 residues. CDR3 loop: CATSRDPGQGYEQYF. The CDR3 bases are TGTGCCACCAGCAGAGATCCGGGACAGGGCTACGAGCAGTACTTC.

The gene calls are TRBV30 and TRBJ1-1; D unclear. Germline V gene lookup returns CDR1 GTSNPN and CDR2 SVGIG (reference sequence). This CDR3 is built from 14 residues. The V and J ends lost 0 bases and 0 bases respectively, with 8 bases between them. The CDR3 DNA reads TGTGCCTGGAGTGTACGACTGCTGAACACTGAAGCTTTCTTT. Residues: CAWSVRLLNTEAFF.

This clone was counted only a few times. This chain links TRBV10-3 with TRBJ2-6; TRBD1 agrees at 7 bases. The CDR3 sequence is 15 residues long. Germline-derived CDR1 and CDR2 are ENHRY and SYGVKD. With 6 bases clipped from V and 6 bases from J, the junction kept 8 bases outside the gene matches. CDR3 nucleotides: TGTGCCATCAGCGGGACAGCTCTTGAGGCCAACGTCCTGACTTTC. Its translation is CAISGTALEANVLTF.

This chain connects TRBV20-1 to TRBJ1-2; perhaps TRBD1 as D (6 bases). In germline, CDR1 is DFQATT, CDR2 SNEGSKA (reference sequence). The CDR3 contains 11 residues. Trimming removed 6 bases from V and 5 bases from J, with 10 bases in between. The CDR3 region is CSAPQGYGYTF. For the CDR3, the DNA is TGCAGTGCCCCACAGGGTTATGGCTACACCTTC.

CDR3 coding DNA: TGTGCCAGCAGTGTGCCAGGGGCCGGGGAGCTGTTTTTT. It translates to CASSVPGAGELFF. The chain joins TRBV25-1 to TRBJ2-2, with TRBD1 as a possible D gene (6 bases). The CDR3 has 13 amino acids. Deletions cut 4 bases from V and 6 bases from J, with 9 bases between. Germline assignment: CDR1 MGHDK and CDR2 SYGVNS. Full variable domain (outside the CDR3, taken from reference TRBV25-1 and TRBJ2-2): EADIYQTPRYLVIGTGKKITLECSQTMGHDKMYWYQQDPGMELHLIHYSYGVNSTEKGDLSSESTVSRIRTEHFPLTLESARPSHTSQYLCASSVPGAGELFFGEGSRLTVL.

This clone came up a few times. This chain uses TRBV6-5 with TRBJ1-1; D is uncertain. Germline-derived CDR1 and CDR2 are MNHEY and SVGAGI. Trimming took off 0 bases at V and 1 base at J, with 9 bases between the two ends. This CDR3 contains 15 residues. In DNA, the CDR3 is TGTGCCAGCAGTTACTCGATTATCAGGAACACTGAAGCTTTCTTT. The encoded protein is CASSYSIIRNTEAFF.

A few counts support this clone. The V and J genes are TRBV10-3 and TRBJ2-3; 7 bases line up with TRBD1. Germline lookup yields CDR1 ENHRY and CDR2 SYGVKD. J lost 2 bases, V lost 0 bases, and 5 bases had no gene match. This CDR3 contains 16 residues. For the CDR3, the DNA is TGTGCCATCAGTGAGTCGACGGGACAGTCCACAGATACGCAGTATTTT. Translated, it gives CAISESTGQSTDTQYF.

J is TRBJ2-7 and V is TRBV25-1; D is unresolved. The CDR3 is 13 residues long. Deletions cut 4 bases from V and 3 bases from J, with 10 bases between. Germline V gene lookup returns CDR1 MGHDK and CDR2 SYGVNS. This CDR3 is CASSGFGGYEQYF. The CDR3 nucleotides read TGTGCCAGCAGTGGCTTCGGCGGCTACGAGCAGTACTTC.

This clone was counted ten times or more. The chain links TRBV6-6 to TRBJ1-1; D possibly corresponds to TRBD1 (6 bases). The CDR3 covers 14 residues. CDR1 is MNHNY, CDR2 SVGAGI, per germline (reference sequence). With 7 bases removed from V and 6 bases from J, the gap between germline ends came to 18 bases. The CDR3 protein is CASTTGGGRPEAFF. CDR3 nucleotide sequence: TGTGCCAGCACCACGGGAGGGGGGAGGCCTGAAGCTTTCTTT.

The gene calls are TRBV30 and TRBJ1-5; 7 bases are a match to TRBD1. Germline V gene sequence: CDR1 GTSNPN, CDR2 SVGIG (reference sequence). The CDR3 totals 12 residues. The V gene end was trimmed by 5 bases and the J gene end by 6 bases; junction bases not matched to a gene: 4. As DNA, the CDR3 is TGTGCCTGGTCAGGGGGGGGTCAGCCCCAGCATTTT. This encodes CAWSGGGQPQHF. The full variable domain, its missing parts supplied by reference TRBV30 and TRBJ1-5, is SQTIHQWPATLVQPVGSPLSLECTVEGTSNPNLYWYRQAAGRGLQLLFYSVGIGQISSEVPQNLSASRPQDRQFILSSKKLLLSDSGFYLCAWSGGGQPQHFGDGTRLSIL.